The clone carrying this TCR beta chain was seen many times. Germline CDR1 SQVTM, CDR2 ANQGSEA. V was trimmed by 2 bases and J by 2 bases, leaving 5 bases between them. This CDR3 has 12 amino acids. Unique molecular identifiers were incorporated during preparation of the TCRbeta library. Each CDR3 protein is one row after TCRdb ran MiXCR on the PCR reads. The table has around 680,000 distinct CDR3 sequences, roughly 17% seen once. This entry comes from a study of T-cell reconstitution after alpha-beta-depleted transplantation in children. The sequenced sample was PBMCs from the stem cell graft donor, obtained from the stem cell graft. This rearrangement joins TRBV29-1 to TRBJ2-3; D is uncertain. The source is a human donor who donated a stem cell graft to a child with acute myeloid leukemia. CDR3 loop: CSVETATDTQYF. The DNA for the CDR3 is TGCAGCGTTGAAACCGCCACAGATACGCAGTATTTT.